This T cell receptor beta chain is drawn from a study of blood T cell repertoires in COVID-19. The repertoire was sequenced with immunoSEQ multiplex PCR; TCRdb's copy has only in-frame clones and lacks some. This repertoire shows about 230,000 clones, roughly 84% found once; its top ten account for around 0.97%. This clone appeared once. V lost 5 bases, J lost 6 bases, and 7 bases stayed unmatched. The CDR3 totals 14 residues. Germline loops: CDR1 MNHEY, CDR2 SMNVEV (reference sequence). The sequencing input was peripheral blood. This clonotype was sampled from a man between 40 and 49 years old with acute or convalescent COVID-19. This rearrangement joins TRBV27 to TRBJ2-7; the match to TRBD1 covers 10 bases. CDR3 in amino acids: CASSLWTGGSEQYF. CDR3 nucleotide sequence: TGTGCCAGCAGTCTCTGGACAGGGGGGAGCGAGCAGTACTTC.